The 20 T cell receptor beta chains in this list originate from one sample, sequenced in a study of T-cell memory formation after mild COVID-19 listed by TCRdb under 2021. The receptor library was made with 5' RACE. Sequencing was performed on an Illumina NovaSeq 6000. In-frame beta chains were kept once TCRdb had trimmed the public reads at Q25 with fastp and called clones with MiXCR. Records with the same CDR3 protein are collapsed into one entry carrying the most frequent genes and DNA. Counted in this sample were 300,000 to 400,000 distinct CDR3 sequences; approximately 27% of them appeared once. Of the sample, roughly 13% falls within the top ten clones. Sequences were obtained from PBMCs or a T cell subset sorted from them (not recorded which). All receptors come from an adult woman who had mild COVID-19 (a few samples of this study predate the infection). The sample titles of this study are shuffled in the database, so cell type and time point are left out; the donor was told from shared clones.

The chain recombines TRBV11-2 with TRBJ2-5; D remains ambiguous. The CDR3 runs 12 residues. Trimming left V 5 bases short and J 5 bases short, with 9 bases between. Germline CDR1 and CDR2: SGHAT and FQNNGV. The CDR3 loop is CASSRFHETQYF. CDR3 DNA: TGTGCCAGCAGCCGCTTCCACGAGACCCAGTACTTC.

The chain has TRBV24-1 and TRBJ2-7, with TRBD1 identical over 8 bases. Trimming removed 9 bases from V and 3 bases from J; junction bases left unmatched: 6. CDR1 is KGHDR, CDR2 SFDVKD, per germline. The CDR3 is made up of 13 amino acids. CDR3 coding DNA: TGTGCCACCTCAGGGGGCGAAAACTACGAGCAGTACTTC. Residues: CATSGGENYEQYF.

The chain employs TRBV7-3 and TRBJ2-1; 7 bases match TRBD2. This CDR3 contains 15 residues. J lost 9 bases, V lost 4 bases, and 12 bases had no gene match. Germline V gives CDR1 SGHTA, CDR2 FQGTGA. The CDR3 reads CASSSGGRGIGEQFF. The CDR3 nucleotides read TGTGCCAGCAGCTCGGGGGGTCGAGGTATTGGTGAGCAGTTCTTC.

The V call is TRBV5-1, the J call TRBJ2-7; TRBD1 aligns across 7 bases. This CDR3 contains 17 residues. V shed 5 bases, J shed 4 bases, and the junction held 18 bases outside the gene matches. Germline loops: CDR1 SGHRS, CDR2 YFSETQ. The CDR3 region has the DNA TGCGCCAGCAGGCAGAACCCTCCCACCGGGACAGATTACGAGCAGTACTTC. It is translated as CASRQNPPTGTDYEQYF. The whole variable domain, filled in from reference TRBV5-1 and TRBJ2-7, reads KAGVTQTPRYLIKTRGQQVTLSCSPISGHRSVSWYQQTPGQGLQFLFEYFSETQRNKGNFPGRFSGRQFSNSRSEMNVSTLELGDSALYLCASRQNPPTGTDYEQYFGPGTRLTVT.

The J gene is TRBJ2-7, the V gene TRBV13, with D perhaps matching TRBD1 (5 bases). Germline assignment: CDR1 PRHDT and CDR2 FYEKMQ (reference sequence). Deletions cut 5 bases from V and 6 bases from J, with 23 bases between. The CDR3 extends over 16 amino acids. CDR3 in amino acids: CASSQDSVLPTTEQYF. CDR3 in DNA: TGTGCCAGCAGCCAAGACAGCGTCCTACCCACTACCGAGCAGTACTTC.

There are a few counts of this clonotype. The rearrangement links TRBV12-3 or TRBV12-4 to TRBJ2-5; perhaps TRBD2 as D (5 bases). CDR3 length: 14 residues. V was clipped by 5 bases and J by 2 bases, with 12 bases between them. The CDR3 bases are TGTGCCAGCAGTGCCACACGGGGACAAGAGACCCAGTACTTC. This gives the protein CASSATRGQETQYF.

The chain recombines TRBV15 with TRBJ1-3; D gene ambiguous. The CDR3 has 11 amino acids. Germline V gene lookup returns CDR1 LNHNV and CDR2 YYDKDF (reference sequence). Trimming pared 3 bases from V and 8 bases from J, leaving 5 bases between. In DNA, the CDR3 is TGTGCCACCAGCAGTGTTGACACCATATATTTT. Protein: CATSSVDTIYF.

The rearrangement joins TRBV7-8 to TRBJ2-7, with D hard to call. V was clipped by 1 base and J by 7 bases, with 8 bases between them. Germline V gene lookup returns CDR1 SGHVS and CDR2 FQNEAQ. CDR3 length equals 12 residues. CDR3 amino acids: CASSLGVEEQYF. DNA of the CDR3: TGTGCCAGCAGCTTAGGGGTAGAAGAGCAGTACTTC.

The chain recombines TRBV14 with TRBJ2-7, with TRBD2 identical over 13 bases. The length of the CDR3 is 16 residues. With 3 bases clipped from V and 2 bases from J, the junction kept 4 bases outside the gene matches. Germline assignment: CDR1 SGHDN and CDR2 FVKESK. The CDR3 loop reads CASSHSGLAGTYEQYF. In nucleotides, the CDR3 is TGTGCCAGCAGCCATTCGGGACTAGCGGGGACCTACGAGCAGTACTTC.

The CDR3 bases are TGTGCCAGCAGCGTTGACCTAGCGGGAGGGCCTCTTGAGCAGTTCTTC. Amino acid sequence: CASSVDLAGGPLEQFF. This rearrangement joins TRBV9 to TRBJ2-1; TRBD2 matches at 12 bases. V lost 2 bases, J lost 9 bases, and 9 bases stayed unmatched. This CDR3 has 16 residues. CDR1 is SGDLS and CDR2 is YYNGEE in the germline V gene.

J is TRBJ2-3 and V is TRBV4-1; 9 positions match TRBD1. Trimming took 4 bases from V and 2 from J; bases not matched to a gene: 10. This CDR3 has 17 residues. Germline loops: CDR1 MGHRA, CDR2 YSYEKL. Written as DNA, the CDR3 is TGCGCCAGCAGCCCAATCGACAGGGGGACTAACACAGATACGCAGTATTTT. This encodes CASSPIDRGTNTDTQYF.

V gene TRBV20-1 combines with J gene TRBJ2-5; D gene unclear. V was pared by 6 bases and J by 4 bases, with 12 bases between. CDR1 DFQATT and CDR2 SNEGSKA come from the germline V gene (reference sequence). The CDR3 sequence is 12 residues long. CDR3 sequence: CSATNRRETQYF. In nucleotides, the CDR3 is TGCAGTGCGACCAACCGAAGAGAGACCCAGTACTTC.

The chain has TRBV7-9 and TRBJ2-3, with a weak D call TRBD1 (5 bases). Germline-derived CDR1 and CDR2 are SEHNR and FQNEAQ (reference sequence). The CDR3 is made up of 15 amino acids. V lost 1 base and J 4 bases, leaving 12 bases between the germline ends. CDR3 sequence (DNA): TGTGCCAGCAGCTTAGGGGCAGGGAACGCAGATACGCAGTATTTT. Protein sequence: CASSLGAGNADTQYF.

V usage is TRBV7-6 and J usage is TRBJ2-1; TRBD2 matches 11 bases. In germline, CDR1 is SGHVS, CDR2 FNYEAQ. This CDR3 region has 15 residues. The ends lost 7 bases at V and 4 bases at J; junction bases unmatched: 6. This CDR3 is CASNSSGRRYNEQFF. CDR3 bases: TGTGCCAGCAACTCTAGCGGGAGGAGGTACAATGAGCAGTTCTTC. Full variable domain (missing parts from reference TRBV7-6 and TRBJ2-1): GAGVSQSPRYKVTKRGQDVALRCDPISGHVSLYWYRQALGQGPEFLTYFNYEAQQDKSGLPNDRFSAERPEGSISTLTIQRTEQRDSAMYRCASNSSGRRYNEQFFGPGTRLTVL.

The chain carries TRBV3-1 and TRBJ2-7, with 12 bases fitting TRBD1. The junction had 10 bases not matched to a gene; V was cut back by 4 bases and J by 9 bases. Germline V gene sequence: CDR1 LGHDT, CDR2 YNNKEL (reference sequence). The CDR3 extends over 15 amino acids. The CDR3 DNA is TGTGCCAGCAGCCTTTCCGGGACAGGGGGCGAAGGGCAGTACTTC. This sequence encodes CASSLSGTGGEGQYF.

V is TRBV3-1 and J is TRBJ1-2, with TRBD1 as a possible D gene (5 bases). CDR3 length: 15 amino acids. Trimming cost V 1 base and J 7 bases, with 16 bases left between them. Germline V lookup: CDR1 LGHDT, CDR2 YNNKEL (reference sequence). CDR3 in amino acids: CASSQVGTGPLGYTF. The CDR3 bases are TGTGCCAGCAGCCAAGTAGGTACAGGTCCGCTTGGCTACACCTTC.

This clonotype was picked up a small number of times. The chain links TRBV24-1 to TRBJ2-1; 9 bases fit TRBD2. CDR1 and CDR2 (germline): KGHDR, SFDVKD. With V trimmed by 3 bases and J by 4 bases, 9 bases remained unmatched. The CDR3 contains 17 residues. CDR3 coding DNA: TGTGCCACCAGTGATGAGGTAGCGGGAGAAACGTACAATGAGCAGTTCTTC. Amino acids: CATSDEVAGETYNEQFF.

This chain links TRBV3-1 with TRBJ2-2, with a tentative D call TRBD1 (6 bases). The length of the CDR3 is 16 residues. Trimming removed 1 base at V and 2 bases at J, with 11 bases between. Germline V CDR1 and CDR2: LGHDT, YNNKEL (reference sequence). The CDR3 sequence: CASSQGGRVNTGELFF. DNA of the CDR3: TGTGCCAGCAGCCAAGGGGGGCGAGTTAACACCGGGGAGCTGTTTTTT. Looking up the rest from reference TRBV3-1 and TRBJ2-2 gives the full variable domain: DTAVSQTPKYLVTQMGNDKSIKCEQNLGHDTMYWYKQDSKKFLKIMFSYNNKELIINETVPNRFSPKSPDKAHLNLHINSLELGDSAVYFCASSQGGRVNTGELFFGEGSRLTVL.

The table lists this clonotype with a few counts. The chain combines TRBV29-1 with TRBJ1-1, with a tentative D call TRBD1 (5 bases). The V and J ends lost 8 bases and 6 bases respectively, with 16 bases between them. This CDR3 spans 12 amino acids. Germline V gene sequence: CDR1 SQVTM, CDR2 ANQGSEA. CDR3 loop: CSSSRGSAEAFF. As DNA, the CDR3 is TGCAGCTCCAGCCGGGGGTCGGCTGAAGCTTTCTTT.

This clonotype was recorded a few times. This sequence joins TRBV6-5 and TRBJ2-6; 12 positions agree with TRBD2. This CDR3 comprises 18 residues. Germline V CDR1 and CDR2: MNHEY, SVGAGI. V shed 6 bases, J shed 3 bases, and the junction held 9 bases outside the gene matches. CDR3 protein: CASSPSGRAGIGANVLTF. The CDR3 nucleotides are TGTGCCAGCAGCCCTAGCGGGAGGGCCGGCATTGGGGCCAACGTCCTGACTTTC.